This T cell receptor (beta chain) was documented in a study of Ad26.COV2.S vaccination and SARS-CoV-2 variants. Whole-study findings and limits: Placebo recipients and vaccine recipients were similar in non-spike TCR breadth. Measurements of TCR breadth and depth may have given underestimates of the total T cell responses. After vaccination, reports described spike-specific CD8+ and CD4+ T cell responses as showing substantial breadth. Spike-specific TCR breadth was greater in vaccine than placebo recipients.

Treatment indicated: approximately 18 received Ad26.COV2.S at low or high dose, single or two shots; about 5 received placebo; per-sample allocation not given. The samples date from day 63 after the first vaccine or placebo injection. Assay used: immunoSEQ multiplex PCR; TCRdb lists only in-frame clones, some missing. In the table there are around 450,000 clones, 80% to 90% of which are singletons. Comment on this clone: Its specificity is not known.

Trimming cost V 5 bases and J 0 bases; bases outside gene matches: 1. Looked up from germline, CDR1 is SNHLY and CDR2 is FYNNEI. The CDR3 has 15 residues. This specimen was peripheral blood, taken in a trial of Ad26.COV2.S vaccine versus placebo. The TCR sequence derives from a person aged 18-60 years who received the Ad26.COV2.S COVID-19 vaccine or a placebo. The V gene is TRBV2, the J gene TRBJ2-6, with 7 bases lining up with TRBD1. In nucleotides, the CDR3 is TGTGCCAGCAGTCGGGACAGCTCTGGGGCCAACGTCCTGACTTTC. Its translation is CASSRDSSGANVLTF.